This TCR beta chain stems from a study of blood T cell repertoires in COVID-19. Background on the study: Acute-phase and convalescent COVID-19 samples originated in the United States, Italy and Spain.

Assay: immunoSEQ multiplex PCR; the TCRdb copy retains only in-frame clones and omits some. The data show 150,000 to 200,000 clones, approximately 80% seen once. Recruited during active infection, patients (from Seattle) were subsequently followed longitudinally. Germline lookup yields CDR1 MNHEY and CDR2 SVGAGI. The V gene end was trimmed by 5 bases and the J gene end by 8 bases; junction bases not matched to a gene: 9. The length of the CDR3 is 15 residues. Sequencing input: peripheral blood. This TCR was recovered from a woman aged 65 to 85 with COVID-19, enrolled during active disease. J is TRBJ1-4 and V is TRBV6-5; 9 nucleotides agree with TRBD1. CDR3 in amino acids: CASSTTGGGWEKLFF. The CDR3 bases are TGTGCCAGCAGTACCACAGGGGGCGGTTGGGAAAAACTGTTTTTT.